A single sample is the source of the 8 T cell receptor beta chains below, sequenced in a study of T cells after yellow fever vaccination. Each CDR3 protein is one row after TCRdb ran MiXCR on the 5' RACE reads. The sample has some 100,000 distinct CDR3 sequences, 6.5% to 9% seen once. The source material was CD4+ T cells sorted from PBMCs, sampled about 41 days after the first yellow fever vaccination. The source of these receptors is a man aged 18-30 years who received the YFV17D yellow fever vaccine.

Remarks on this clonotype: This sequence may be a read error, since a much larger clone differs from it by one base. V and J are TRBV10-3 and TRBJ1-5; D ambiguous. The germline V and J ends were trimmed by 10 bases and 1 base, with 11 bases remaining between them. The CDR3 contains 13 residues. Germline CDR1 is ENHRY and CDR2 is SYGVKD. Here the CDR3 reads CATLNSSNQPQHF. Here the CDR3 DNA reads TGTGCCACCCTAAACAGCAGCAATCAGCCCCAGCATTTT.

This clonotype was seen at least ten times. The chain links TRBV5-1 to TRBJ2-3, with D perhaps matching TRBD1 (5 bases). Germline-derived CDR1 and CDR2 are SGHRS and YFSETQ. The ends were cut back, 2 bases at V and 6 bases at J, with 10 bases in the middle. The CDR3 loop spans 13 amino acids. Here the CDR3 reads CASSFTGHDTQYF. The CDR3 region has the DNA TGCGCCAGCAGCTTTACCGGACATGATACGCAGTATTTT.

This clonotype was seen ten or more times. This rearrangement joins TRBV12-3 or TRBV12-4 to TRBJ2-5; 8 bases align to TRBD2. This CDR3 has 14 residues. V shed 4 bases and J 5 bases; nucleotides not matched to a gene: 6. The CDR3 reads CASSSGLVVETQYF. The CDR3 coding sequence is TGTGCCAGCAGTTCGGGACTAGTAGTGGAGACCCAGTACTTC.

The chain employs TRBV5-1 and TRBJ2-5, with 14 bases lining up with TRBD2. CDR1 SGHRS and CDR2 YFSETQ come from the germline V gene. V dropped 3 bases and J dropped 2; count of bases not matched to a gene: 9. CDR3 size: 18 residues. For the CDR3, the DNA is TGCGCCAGCAGCTGGAGGACTAGCGGGGGGAGATTTCAAGAGACCCAGTACTTC. Protein product: CASSWRTSGGRFQETQYF.

The genes are TRBV24-1 and TRBJ2-2, with no clear D. The germline V and J ends were trimmed by 1 base and 6 bases, with 2 bases remaining between them. Germline CDR1 is KGHDR and CDR2 is SFDVKD. This CDR3 has 12 residues. The CDR3 bases are TGTGCCACCAGTGATTTTCCCGGGGAGCTGTTTTTT. It is translated as CATSDFPGELFF.

This chain joins TRBV6-2 or TRBV6-3 and TRBJ2-3, with D maybe TRBD2 (6 bases). The CDR3 covers 16 residues. Trimming took off 4 bases at V and 9 bases at J, with 23 bases between the two ends. The germline V gene encodes CDR1 MNHEY and CDR2 SVGEGT. Here the CDR3 reads CASSSPSGGARGTQYF. The CDR3 region has the DNA TGTGCCAGCAGTTCCCCCTCGGGTGGAGCACGGGGGACGCAGTATTTT.

This clonotype was found a few times. This sequence joins TRBV7-2 and TRBJ2-3, with D perhaps TRBD1 or TRBD2 (5 bases each). CDR1 and CDR2 from the germline V gene are SGHTA and FQGNSA. The CDR3 totals 13 residues. The V end was cut by 6 bases, the J end by 6 bases, with 13 bases between. CDR3 sequence (DNA): TGTGCCAGCAGGCCGGGACCCGAGGATACGCAGTATTTT. Encoded protein: CASRPGPEDTQYF.

Ten or more counts support this clonotype. The chain employs TRBV7-9 and TRBJ2-1; D may be TRBD2 (6 bases). Germline lookup yields CDR1 SEHNR and CDR2 FQNEAQ (reference sequence). CDR3 size: 15 residues. The V end was cut by 5 bases, the J end by 9 bases, with 20 bases between. The CDR3 DNA follows: TGTGCCAGCAGCATACGGGGGTCGGGCCGGACTGAGCAGTTCTTC. Translating gives CASSIRGSGRTEQFF. Filled out from reference TRBV7-9 and TRBJ2-1, the complete variable domain reads DTGVSQNPRHKITKRGQNVTFRCDPISEHNRLYWYRQTLGQGPEFLTYFQNEAQLEKSRLLSDRFSAERPKGSFSTLEIQRTEQGDSAMYLCASSIRGSGRTEQFFGPGTRLTVL.